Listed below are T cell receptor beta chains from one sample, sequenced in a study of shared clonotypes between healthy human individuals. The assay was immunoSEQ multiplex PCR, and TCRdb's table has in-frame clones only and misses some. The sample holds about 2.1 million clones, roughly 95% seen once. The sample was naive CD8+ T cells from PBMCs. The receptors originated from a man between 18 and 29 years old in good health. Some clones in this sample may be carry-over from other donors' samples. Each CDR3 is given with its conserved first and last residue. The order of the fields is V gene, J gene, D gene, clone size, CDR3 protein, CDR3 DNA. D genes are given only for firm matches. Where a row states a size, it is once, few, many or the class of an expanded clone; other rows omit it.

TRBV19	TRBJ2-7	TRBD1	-	CASMGRGRGYEQYF	TGTGCCAGTATGGGCAGGGGGCGAGGTTACGAGCAGTACTTC
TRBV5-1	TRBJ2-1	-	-	CASRGTLGNEQFF	TGCGCCAGCAGGGGAACCCTAGGGAATGAGCAGTTCTTC
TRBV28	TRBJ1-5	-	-	CASSFGGAGQPQHF	TGTGCCAGCAGTTTCGGGGGGGCTGGGCAGCCCCAGCATTTT
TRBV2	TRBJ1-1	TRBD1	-	CASSAPGQGVVDTEAFF	TGTGCCAGCAGTGCTCCGGGACAGGGGGTGGTAGACACTGAAGCTTTCTTT
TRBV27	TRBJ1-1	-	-	CASSLGTNTEAFF	TGTGCCAGCAGTTTAGGTACGAACACTGAAGCTTTCTTT
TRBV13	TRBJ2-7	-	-	CASSQGGVYEQYF	TGTGCCAGCAGCCAGGGTGGAGTCTACGAGCAGTACTTC
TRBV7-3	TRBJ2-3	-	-	CASSSPLGGEGTDTQYF	TGTGCCAGCAGCTCGCCCCTGGGGGGTGAGGGCACAGATACGCAGTATTTT
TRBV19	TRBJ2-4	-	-	CASSIDLIIRDGDIQYF	TGTGCCAGTAGTATAGACCTCATTATCAGGGATGGGGACATTCAGTACTTC
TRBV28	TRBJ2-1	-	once	CASSLRGSRYNEQFF	TGTGCCAGCAGCCTTCGGGGGTCGCGCTACAATGAGCAGTTCTTC
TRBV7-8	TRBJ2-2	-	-	CASSAEIHSARNTGELFF	TGTGCCAGCAGCGCCGAAATACACAGCGCCAGGAACACCGGGGAGCTGTTTTTT
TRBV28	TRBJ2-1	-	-	CASRQGPSYNEQFF	TGTGCCAGCAGACAGGGCCCATCGTACAATGAGCAGTTCTTC
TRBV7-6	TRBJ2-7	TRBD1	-	CASSSRTTGAHEQYF	TGTGCCAGCAGCTCTAGGACCACAGGGGCTCACGAGCAGTACTTC
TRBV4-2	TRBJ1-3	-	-	CASKTGNTIYF	TGTGCCAGTAAAACGGGAAACACCATATATTTT
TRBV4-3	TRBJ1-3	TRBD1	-	CASSQDRAVGNTIYF	TGCGCCAGCAGCCAGGACAGGGCGGTCGGAAACACCATATATTTT
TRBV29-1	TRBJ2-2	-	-	CSAVNQGRGTGELFF	TGCAGCGCCGTTAACCAGGGTCGGGGCACCGGGGAGCTGTTTTTT
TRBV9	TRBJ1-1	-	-	CASSKDRLGLNTEAFF	TGTGCCAGCAGCAAAGACAGGTTGGGTTTGAACACTGAAGCTTTCTTT
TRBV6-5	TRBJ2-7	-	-	CASSYLGAGPLREQYF	TGTGCCAGCAGTTACCTGGGGGCAGGGCCACTACGCGAGCAGTACTTC
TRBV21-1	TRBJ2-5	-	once	CASSKARLAGVGETQYF	TGTGCCAGCAGCAAAGCGCGGCTAGCGGGAGTCGGCGAGACCCAGTACTTC
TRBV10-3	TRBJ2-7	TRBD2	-	CATWAGTSGGTYEQYF	TGTGCCACCTGGGCGGGAACTAGCGGGGGTACCTACGAGCAGTACTTC
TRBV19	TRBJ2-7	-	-	CASSIRVTDEQYF	TGTGCCAGTAGTATACGGGTAACGGACGAGCAGTACTTC
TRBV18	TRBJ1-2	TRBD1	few	CATVTGTGNLHTF	TGTGCCACCGTCACCGGGACAGGGAACTTACACACCTTC
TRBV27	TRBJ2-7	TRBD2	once	CASSFQRGYEQYF	TGTGCCAGCAGTTTTCAGCGGGGCTACGAGCAGTACTTC
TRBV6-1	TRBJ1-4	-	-	CASSEAVAQIEKLFF	TGTGCCAGCAGTGAAGCAGTCGCACAGATTGAAAAACTGTTTTTT
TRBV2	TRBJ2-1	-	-	CASSEVGGSYNEQFF	TGTGCCAGCAGTGAAGTAGGCGGCTCCTACAATGAGCAGTTCTTC